The table lists the clone carrying this T cell receptor (beta chain) with a few counts. The data derive from a study of T cells after yellow fever vaccination. Synthesis of TCR cDNA relied on 5'RACE template switching, which attached a universal primer site and UMIs. TCRdb redid the calling of the 5' RACE reads with MiXCR, one entry per CDR3 protein. There are 500,000 to 650,000 distinct CDR3 sequences in the sample; less than 20% occur only once, and roughly 17% lies in the top ten. Germline CDR1 reads LGHNA; CDR2 reads YSLEER. Trimming cost V 0 bases and J 5 bases, with 10 bases left between them. The CDR3 runs to 14 residues.

This receptor was taken from a man in his late teens or twenties who received the YFV17D yellow fever vaccine. This sample comprised PBMCs, obtained 5 to 6 days after the first yellow fever vaccination. The V gene is TRBV4-3, the J gene TRBJ1-1; D is unclear. CDR3 sequence reads: CASSQDFKGTEAFF. The CDR3 DNA is TGCGCCAGCAGCCAAGATTTTAAGGGAACTGAAGCTTTCTTT.